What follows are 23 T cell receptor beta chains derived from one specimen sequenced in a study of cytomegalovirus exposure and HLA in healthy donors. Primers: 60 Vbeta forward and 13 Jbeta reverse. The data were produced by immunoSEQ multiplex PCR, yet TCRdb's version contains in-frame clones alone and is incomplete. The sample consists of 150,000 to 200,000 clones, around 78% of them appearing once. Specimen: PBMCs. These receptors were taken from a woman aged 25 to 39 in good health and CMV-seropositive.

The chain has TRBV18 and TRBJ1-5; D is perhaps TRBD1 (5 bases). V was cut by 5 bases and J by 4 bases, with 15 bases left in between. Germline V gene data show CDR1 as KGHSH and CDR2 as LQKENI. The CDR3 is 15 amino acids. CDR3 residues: CASSSYGGSNQPQHF. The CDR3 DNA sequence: TGTGCCAGCTCAAGTTACGGGGGGAGTAATCAGCCCCAGCATTTT.

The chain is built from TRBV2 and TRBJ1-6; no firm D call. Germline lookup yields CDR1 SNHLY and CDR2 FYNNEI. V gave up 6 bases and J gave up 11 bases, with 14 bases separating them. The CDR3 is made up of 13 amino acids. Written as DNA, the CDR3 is TGTGCCAGCAGCCAGGAAAGAGAGCCACCCCTCCACTTT. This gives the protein CASSQEREPPLHF. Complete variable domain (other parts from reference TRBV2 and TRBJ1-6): EPEVTQTPSHQVTQMGQEVILRCVPISNHLYFYWYRQILGQKVEFLVSFYNNEISEKSEIFDDQFSVERPDGSNFTLKIRSTKLEDSAMYFCASSQEREPPLHFGNGTRLTVT.

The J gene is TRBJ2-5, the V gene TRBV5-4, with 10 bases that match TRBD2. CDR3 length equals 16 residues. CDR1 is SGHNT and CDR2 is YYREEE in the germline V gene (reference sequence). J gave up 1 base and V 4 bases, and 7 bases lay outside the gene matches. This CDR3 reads CASSPQRGGLQETQYF. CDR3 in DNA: TGTGCCAGCAGCCCCCAGCGGGGGGGACTCCAAGAGACCCAGTACTTC.

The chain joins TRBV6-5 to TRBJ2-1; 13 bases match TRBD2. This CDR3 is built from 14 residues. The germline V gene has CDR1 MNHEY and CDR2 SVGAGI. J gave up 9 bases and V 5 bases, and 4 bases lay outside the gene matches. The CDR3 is CASSRTSGGAEQFF. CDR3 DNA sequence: TGTGCCAGCAGTCGGACTAGCGGGGGTGCTGAGCAGTTCTTC.

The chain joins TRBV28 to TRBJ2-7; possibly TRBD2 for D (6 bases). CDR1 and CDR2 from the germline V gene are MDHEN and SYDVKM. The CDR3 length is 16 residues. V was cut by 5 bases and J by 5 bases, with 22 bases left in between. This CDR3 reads CASSPNTGTGDHEQYF. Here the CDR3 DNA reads TGTGCCAGCAGTCCCAACACCGGGACGGGGGACCACGAGCAGTACTTC.

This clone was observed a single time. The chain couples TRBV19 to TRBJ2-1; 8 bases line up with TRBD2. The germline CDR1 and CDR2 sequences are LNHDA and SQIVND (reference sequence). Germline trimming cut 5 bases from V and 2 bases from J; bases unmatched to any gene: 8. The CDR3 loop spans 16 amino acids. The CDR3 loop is CASSFLSAGAYNEQFF. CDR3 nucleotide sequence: TGTGCCAGTAGTTTTCTCTCAGCGGGAGCCTACAATGAGCAGTTCTTC.

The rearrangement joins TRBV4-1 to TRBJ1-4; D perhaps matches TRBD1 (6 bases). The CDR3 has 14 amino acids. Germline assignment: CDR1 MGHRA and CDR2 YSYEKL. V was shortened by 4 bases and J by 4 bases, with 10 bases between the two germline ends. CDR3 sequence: CASSRGQLNEKLFF. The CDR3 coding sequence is TGCGCCAGCAGCCGTGGACAGCTTAATGAAAAACTGTTTTTT.

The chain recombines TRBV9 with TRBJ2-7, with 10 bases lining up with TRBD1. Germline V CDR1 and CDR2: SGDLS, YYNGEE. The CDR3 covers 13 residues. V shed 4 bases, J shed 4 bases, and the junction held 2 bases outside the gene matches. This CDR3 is CASSQDRGYEQYF. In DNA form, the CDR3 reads TGTGCCAGCAGCCAGGACAGGGGGTACGAGCAGTACTTC.

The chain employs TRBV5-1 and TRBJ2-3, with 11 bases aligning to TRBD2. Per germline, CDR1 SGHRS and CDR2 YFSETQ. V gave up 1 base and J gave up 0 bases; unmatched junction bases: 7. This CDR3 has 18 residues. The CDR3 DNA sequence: TGCGCCAGCAGCTTGCGGCTAGCGGGGGGAAAGAGCACAGATACGCAGTATTTT. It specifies CASSLRLAGGKSTDTQYF.

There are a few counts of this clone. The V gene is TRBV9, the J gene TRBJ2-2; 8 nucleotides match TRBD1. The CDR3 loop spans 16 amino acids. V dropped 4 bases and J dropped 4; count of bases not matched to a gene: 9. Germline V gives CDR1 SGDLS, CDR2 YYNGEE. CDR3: CASSPPDREITGELFF. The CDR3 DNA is TGTGCCAGCAGCCCCCCGGACAGGGAAATCACCGGGGAGCTGTTTTTT.

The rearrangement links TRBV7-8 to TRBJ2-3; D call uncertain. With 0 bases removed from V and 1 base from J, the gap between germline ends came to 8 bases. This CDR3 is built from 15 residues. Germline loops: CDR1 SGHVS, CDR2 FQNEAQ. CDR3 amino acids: CASSLARRRTDTQYF. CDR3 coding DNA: TGTGCCAGCAGCTTAGCGCGGCGGCGCACAGATACGCAGTATTTT.

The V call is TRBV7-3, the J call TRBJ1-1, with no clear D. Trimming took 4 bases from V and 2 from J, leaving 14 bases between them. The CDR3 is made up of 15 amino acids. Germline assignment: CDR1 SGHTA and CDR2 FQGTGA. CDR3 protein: CASSSTPGANTEAFF. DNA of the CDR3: TGTGCCAGCAGCTCCACGCCGGGAGCAAACACTGAAGCTTTCTTT.

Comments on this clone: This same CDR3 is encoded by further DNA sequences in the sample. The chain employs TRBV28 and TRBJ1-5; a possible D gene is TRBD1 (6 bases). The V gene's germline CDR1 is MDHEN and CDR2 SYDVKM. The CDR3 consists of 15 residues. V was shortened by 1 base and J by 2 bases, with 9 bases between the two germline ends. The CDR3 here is CASSLLQGGNQPQHF. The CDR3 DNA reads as TGTGCCAGCAGTTTATTACAGGGAGGCAATCAGCCCCAGCATTTT.

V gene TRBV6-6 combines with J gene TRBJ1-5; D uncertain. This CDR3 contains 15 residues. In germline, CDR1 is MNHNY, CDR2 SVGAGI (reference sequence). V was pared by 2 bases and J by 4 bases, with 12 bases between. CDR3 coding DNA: TGTGCCAGCAGTTACGGGCCTCGAGGGAATCAGCCCCAGCATTTT. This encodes CASSYGPRGNQPQHF.

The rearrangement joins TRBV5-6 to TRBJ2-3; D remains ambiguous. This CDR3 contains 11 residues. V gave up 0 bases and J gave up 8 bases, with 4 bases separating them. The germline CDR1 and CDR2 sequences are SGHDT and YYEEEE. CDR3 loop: CASSLAFTQYF. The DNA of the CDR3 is TGTGCCAGCAGCTTGGCCTTTACGCAGTATTTT.

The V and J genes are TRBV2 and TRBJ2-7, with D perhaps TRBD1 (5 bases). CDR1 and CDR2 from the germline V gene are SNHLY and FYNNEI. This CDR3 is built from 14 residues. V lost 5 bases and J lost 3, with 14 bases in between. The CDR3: CASSRSDSGYEQYF. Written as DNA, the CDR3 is TGTGCCAGCAGTAGGTCAGACAGTGGCTACGAGCAGTACTTC.

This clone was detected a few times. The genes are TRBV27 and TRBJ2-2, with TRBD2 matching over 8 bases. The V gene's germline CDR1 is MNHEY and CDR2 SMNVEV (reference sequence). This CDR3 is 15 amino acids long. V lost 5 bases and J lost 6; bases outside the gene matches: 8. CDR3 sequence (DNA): TGTGCCAGCAGTGGCCCGACGGGAGGGTCCGGGGAGCTGTTTTTT. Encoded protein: CASSGPTGGSGELFF.

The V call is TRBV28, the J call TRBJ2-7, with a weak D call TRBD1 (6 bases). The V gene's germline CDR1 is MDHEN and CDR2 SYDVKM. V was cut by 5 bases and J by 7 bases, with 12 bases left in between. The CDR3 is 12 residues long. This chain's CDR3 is CASSTGQWEQYF. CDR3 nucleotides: TGTGCCAGCAGTACAGGGCAGTGGGAGCAGTACTTC.

The CDR3 nucleotides are TGCGCCAGCAGCCAAGCATATACTAATCAGCCCCAGCATTTT. As protein: CASSQAYTNQPQHF. The chain couples TRBV4-1 to TRBJ1-5; D not certain. In germline, CDR1 is MGHRA, CDR2 YSYEKL. The CDR3 length is 14 residues. Trimming left V 1 base short and J 4 bases short, with 8 bases between.

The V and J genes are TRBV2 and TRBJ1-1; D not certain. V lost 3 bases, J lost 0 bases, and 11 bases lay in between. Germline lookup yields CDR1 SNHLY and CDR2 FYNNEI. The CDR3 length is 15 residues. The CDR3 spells CASSDPDKMNTEAFF. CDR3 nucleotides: TGTGCCAGCAGTGACCCCGACAAGATGAACACTGAAGCTTTCTTT.

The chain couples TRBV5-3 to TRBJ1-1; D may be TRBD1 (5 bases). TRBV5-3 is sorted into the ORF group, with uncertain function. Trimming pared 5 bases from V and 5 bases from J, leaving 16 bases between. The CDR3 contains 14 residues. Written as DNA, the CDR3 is TGTGCCAGAAGACCCGGCGGGGGGAATACTGAAGCTTTCTTT. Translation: CARRPGGGNTEAFF.

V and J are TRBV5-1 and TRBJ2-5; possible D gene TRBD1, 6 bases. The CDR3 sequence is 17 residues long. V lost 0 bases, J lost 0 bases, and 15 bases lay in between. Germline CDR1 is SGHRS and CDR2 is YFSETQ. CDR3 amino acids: CASSLGGQAMYQETQYF. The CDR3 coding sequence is TGCGCCAGCAGCTTGGGGGGGCAGGCCATGTACCAAGAGACCCAGTACTTC.

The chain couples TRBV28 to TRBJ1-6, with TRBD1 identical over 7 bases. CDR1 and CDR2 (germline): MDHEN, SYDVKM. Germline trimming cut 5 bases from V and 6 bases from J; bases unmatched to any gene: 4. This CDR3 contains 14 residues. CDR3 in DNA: TGTGCCAGCAGTATCCGACAGGGTAATTCACCCCTCCACTTT. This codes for CASSIRQGNSPLHF.